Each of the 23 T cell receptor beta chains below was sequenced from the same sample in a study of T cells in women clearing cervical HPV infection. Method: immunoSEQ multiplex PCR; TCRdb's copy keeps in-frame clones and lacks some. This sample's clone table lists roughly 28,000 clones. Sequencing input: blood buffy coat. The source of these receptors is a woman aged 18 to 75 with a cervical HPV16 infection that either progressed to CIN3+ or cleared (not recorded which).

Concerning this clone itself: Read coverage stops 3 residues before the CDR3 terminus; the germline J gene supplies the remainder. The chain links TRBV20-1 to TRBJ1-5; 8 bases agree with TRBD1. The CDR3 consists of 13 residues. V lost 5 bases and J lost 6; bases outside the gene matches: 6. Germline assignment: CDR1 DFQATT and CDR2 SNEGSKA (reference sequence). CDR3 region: CSAPRTGRQPQHF. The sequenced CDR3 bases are TGCAGTGCTCCGCGGACAGGGCGTCAGCCC.

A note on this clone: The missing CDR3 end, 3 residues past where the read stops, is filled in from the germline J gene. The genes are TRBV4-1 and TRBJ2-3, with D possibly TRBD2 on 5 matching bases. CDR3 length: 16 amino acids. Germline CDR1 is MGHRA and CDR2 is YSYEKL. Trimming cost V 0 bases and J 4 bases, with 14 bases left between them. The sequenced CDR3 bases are TGCGCCAGCAGCCAAGAAACCTATAACGGGGCAGATACG. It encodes CASSQETYNGADT. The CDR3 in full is CASSQETYNGADTQYF.

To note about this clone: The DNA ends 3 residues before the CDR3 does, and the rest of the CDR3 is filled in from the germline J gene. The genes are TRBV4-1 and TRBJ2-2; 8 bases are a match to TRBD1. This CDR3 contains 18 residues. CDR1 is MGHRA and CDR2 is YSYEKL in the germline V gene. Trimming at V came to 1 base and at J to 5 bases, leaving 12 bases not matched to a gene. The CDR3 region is CASSQGNQGARKTGELFF. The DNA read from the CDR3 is TGCGCCAGCAGCCAAGGTAACCAGGGGGCAAGGAAAACCGGGGAG.

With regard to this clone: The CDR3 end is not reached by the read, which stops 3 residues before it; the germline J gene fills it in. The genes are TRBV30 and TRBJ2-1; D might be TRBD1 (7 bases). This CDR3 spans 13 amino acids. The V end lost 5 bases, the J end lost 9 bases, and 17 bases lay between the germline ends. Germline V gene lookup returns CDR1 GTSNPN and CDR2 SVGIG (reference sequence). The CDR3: CAWYRGGLREQFF. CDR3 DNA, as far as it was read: TGTGCCTGGTACAGGGGAGGACTGCGTGAG.

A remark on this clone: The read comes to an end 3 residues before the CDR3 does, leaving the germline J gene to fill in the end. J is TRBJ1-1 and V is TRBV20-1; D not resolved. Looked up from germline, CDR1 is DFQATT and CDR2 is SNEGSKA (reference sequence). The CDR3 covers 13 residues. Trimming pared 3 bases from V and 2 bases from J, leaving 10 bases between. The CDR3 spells CSASPPGNTEAFF. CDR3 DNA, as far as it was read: TGCAGTGCTAGTCCTCCAGGCAACACTGAA.

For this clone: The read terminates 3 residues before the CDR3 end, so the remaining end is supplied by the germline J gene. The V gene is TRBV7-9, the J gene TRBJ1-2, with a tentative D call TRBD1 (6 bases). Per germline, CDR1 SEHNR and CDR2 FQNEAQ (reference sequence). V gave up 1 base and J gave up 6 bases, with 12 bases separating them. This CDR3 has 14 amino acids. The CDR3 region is CASSLGDRRDGYTF. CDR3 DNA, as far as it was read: TGTGCCAGCAGCTTAGGCGACAGGAGGGATGGC.

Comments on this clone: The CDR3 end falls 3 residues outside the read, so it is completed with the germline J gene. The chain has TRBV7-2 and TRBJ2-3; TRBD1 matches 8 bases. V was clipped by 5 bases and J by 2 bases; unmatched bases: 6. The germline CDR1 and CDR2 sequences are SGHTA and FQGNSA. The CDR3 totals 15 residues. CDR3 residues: CASSPRDRTTDTQYF. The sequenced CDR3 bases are TGTGCCAGCAGCCCCAGGGACAGGACCACAGATACG.

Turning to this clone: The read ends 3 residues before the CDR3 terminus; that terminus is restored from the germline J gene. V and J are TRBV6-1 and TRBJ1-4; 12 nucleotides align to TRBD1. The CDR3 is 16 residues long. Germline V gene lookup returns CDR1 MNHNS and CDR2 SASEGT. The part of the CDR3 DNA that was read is TGTGCCAGCAGTGGCCTCCCGGGACAGGGGGCGAATAAA. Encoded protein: CASSGLPGQGANK. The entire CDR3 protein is CASSGLPGQGANKLFF.

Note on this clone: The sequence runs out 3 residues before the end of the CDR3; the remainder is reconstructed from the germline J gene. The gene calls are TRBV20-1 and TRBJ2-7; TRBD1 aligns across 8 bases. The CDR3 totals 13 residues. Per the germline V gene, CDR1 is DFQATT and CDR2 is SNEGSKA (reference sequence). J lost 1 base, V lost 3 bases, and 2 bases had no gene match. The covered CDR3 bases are TGCAGTGCTAGCCGGGACAGGTCCTACGAG. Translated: CSASRDRSYE. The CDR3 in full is CSASRDRSYEQYF.

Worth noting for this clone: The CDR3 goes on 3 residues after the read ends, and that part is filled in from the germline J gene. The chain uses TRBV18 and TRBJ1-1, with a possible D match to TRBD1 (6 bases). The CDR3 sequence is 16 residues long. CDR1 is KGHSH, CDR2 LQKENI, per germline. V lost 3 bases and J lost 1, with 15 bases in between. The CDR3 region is CASSPLTKQGNTEAFF. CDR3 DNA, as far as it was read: TGTGCCAGCTCACCCCTCACCAAACAGGGGAACACTGAA.

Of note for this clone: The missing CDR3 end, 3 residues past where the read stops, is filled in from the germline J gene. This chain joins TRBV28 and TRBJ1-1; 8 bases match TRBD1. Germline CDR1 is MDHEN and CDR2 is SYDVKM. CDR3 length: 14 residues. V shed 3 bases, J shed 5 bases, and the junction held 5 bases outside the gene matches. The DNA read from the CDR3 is TGTGCCAGCAGTTTCGCTACAGGGGGAACTGAA. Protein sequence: CASSFATGGTE. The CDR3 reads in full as CASSFATGGTEAFF. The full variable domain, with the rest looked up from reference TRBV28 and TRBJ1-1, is DVKVTQSSRYLVKRTGEKVFLECVQDMDHENMFWYRQDPGLGLRLIYFSYDVKMKEKGDIPEGYSVSREKKERFSLILESASTNQTSMYLCASSFATGGTEAFFGQGTRLTVV.

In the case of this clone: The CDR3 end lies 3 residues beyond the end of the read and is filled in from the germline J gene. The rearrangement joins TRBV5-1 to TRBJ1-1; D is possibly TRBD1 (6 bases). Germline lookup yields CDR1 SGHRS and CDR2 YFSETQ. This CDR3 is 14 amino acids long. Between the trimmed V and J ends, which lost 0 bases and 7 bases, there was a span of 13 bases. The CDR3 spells CASSLDQGFREAFF. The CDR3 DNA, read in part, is TGCGCCAGCAGCTTGGATCAGGGGTTCCGTGAA.

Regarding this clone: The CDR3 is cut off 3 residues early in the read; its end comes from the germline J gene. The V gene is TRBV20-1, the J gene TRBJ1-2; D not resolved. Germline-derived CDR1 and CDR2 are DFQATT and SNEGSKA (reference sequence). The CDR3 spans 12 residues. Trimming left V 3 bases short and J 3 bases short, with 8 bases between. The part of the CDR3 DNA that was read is TGCAGTGCTAGTGGGCAGTACTATGGC. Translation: CSASGQYYG. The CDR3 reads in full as CSASGQYYGYTF.

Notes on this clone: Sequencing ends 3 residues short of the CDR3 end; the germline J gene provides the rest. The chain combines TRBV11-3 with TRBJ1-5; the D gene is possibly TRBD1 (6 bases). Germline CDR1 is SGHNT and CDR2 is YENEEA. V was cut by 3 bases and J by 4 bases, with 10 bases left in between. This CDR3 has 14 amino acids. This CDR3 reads CASSFGGANQPQHF. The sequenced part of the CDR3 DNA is TGTGCCAGCAGCTTCGGGGGGGCTAATCAGCCC.

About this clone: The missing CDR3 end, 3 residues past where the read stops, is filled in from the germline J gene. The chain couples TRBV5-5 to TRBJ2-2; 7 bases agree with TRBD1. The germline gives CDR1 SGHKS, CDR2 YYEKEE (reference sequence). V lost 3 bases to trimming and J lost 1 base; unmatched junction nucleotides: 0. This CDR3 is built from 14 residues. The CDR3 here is CASSWTGNTGELFF. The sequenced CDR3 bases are TGTGCCAGCAGCTGGACAGGGAACACCGGGGAG.

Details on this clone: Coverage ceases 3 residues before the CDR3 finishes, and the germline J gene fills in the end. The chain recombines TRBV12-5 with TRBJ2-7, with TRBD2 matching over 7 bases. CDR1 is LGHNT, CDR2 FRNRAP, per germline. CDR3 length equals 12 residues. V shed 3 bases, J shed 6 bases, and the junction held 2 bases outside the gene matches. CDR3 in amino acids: CASGFGTTEQYF. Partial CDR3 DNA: TGTGCTAGTGGTTTCGGGACTACCGAG.

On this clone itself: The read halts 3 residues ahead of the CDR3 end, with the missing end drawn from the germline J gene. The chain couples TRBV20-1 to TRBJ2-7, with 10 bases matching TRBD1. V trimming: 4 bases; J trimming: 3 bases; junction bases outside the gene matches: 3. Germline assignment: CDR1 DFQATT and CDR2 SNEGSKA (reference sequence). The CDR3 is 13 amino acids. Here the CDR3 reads CSAIRDRGYEQYF. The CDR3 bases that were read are TGCAGTGCTATACGGGACAGGGGCTACGAG.

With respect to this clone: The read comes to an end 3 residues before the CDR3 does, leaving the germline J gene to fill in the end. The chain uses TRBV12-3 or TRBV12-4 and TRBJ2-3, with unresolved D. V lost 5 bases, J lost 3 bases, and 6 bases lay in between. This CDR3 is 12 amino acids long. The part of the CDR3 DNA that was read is TGTGCCAGCAGTATGAGGACAGATACG. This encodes CASSMRTDT. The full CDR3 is CASSMRTDTQYF.

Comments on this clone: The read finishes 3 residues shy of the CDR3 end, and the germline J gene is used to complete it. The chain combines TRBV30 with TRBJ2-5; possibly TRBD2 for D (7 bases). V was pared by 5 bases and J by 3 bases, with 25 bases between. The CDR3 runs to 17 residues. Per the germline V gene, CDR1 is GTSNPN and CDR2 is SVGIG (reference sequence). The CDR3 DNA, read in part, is TGTGCCTGGCCCAGCCAAGGGGGGGGACACAGAGAAGAGACC. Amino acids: CAWPSQGGGHREET. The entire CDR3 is CAWPSQGGGHREETQYF.

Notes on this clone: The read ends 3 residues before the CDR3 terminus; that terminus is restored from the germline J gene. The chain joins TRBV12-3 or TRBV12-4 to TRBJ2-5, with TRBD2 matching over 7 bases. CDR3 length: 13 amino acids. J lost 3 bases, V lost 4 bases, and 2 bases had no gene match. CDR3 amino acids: CASSWGGEETQYF. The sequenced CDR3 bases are TGTGCCAGCAGTTGGGGGGGGGAAGAGACC.

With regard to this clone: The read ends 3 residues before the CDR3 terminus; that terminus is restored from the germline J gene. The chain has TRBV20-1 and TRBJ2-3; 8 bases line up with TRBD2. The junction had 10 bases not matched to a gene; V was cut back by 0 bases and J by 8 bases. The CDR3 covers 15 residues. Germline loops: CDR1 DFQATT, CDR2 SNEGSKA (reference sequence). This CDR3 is CSAREPLAVAGTQYF. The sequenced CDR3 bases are TGCAGTGCTAGAGAGCCACTAGCGGTCGCCGGTACG.

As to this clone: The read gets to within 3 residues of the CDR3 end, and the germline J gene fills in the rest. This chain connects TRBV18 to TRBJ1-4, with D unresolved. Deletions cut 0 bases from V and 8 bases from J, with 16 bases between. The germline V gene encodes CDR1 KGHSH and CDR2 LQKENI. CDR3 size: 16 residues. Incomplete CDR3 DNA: TGTGCCAGCTCACCACCCCAGGTTTCCGTGGGCGAAAAA. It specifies CASSPPQVSVGEK. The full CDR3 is CASSPPQVSVGEKLFF.

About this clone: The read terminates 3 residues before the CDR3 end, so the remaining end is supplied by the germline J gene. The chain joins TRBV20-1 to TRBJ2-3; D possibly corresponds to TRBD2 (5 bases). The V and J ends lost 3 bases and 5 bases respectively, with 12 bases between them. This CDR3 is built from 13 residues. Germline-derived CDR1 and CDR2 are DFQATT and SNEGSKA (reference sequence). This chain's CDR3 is CSASLRALDTQYF. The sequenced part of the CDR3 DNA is TGCAGTGCTAGTTTGCGGGCCTTAGATACG.